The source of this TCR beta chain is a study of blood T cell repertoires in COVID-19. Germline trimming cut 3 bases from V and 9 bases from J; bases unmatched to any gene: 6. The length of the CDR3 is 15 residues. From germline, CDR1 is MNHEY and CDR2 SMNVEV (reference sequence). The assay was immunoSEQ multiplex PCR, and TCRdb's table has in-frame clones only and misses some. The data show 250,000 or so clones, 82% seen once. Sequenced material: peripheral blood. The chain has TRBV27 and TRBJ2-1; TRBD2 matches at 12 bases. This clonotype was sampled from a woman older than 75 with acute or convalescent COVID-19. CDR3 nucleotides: TGTGCCAGCAGTTTGACTAGCGGGAGTAGGGGTGAGCAGTTCTTC. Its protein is CASSLTSGSRGEQFF.